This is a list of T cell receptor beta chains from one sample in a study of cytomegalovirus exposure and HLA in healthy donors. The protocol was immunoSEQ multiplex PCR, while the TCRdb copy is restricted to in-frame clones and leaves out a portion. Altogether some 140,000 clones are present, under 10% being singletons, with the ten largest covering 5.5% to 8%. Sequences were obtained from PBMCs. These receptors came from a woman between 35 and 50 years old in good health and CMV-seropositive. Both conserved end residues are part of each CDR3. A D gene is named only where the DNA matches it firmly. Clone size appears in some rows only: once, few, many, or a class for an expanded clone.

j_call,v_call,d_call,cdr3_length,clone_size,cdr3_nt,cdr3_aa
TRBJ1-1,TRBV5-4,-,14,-,TGTGCCAGCAGGCCCGTGGAAAGTGACTTTGAAGCTTTCTTT,CASRPVESDFEAFF
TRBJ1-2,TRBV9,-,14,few,TGTGCCAGCAGGACACCGGGACTCCTGTATGGCTACACCTTC,CASRTPGLLYGYTF
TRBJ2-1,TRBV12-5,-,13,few,TGTGCTAGTGGTTTGACGAGTCACGATGAGCAGTTCTTC,CASGLTSHDEQFF
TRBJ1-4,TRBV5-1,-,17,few,TGCGCCAGCAGTCGAGGGCAGCGAGGCACAGTCAATGAAAAACTGTTTTTT,CASSRGQRGTVNEKLFF
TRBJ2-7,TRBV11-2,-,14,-,TGTGCCAGCAGCTTACTATCGGGGGTACCACAGCAGTACTTC,CASSLLSGVPQQYF
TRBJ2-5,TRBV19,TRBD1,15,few,TGTGCCAGTAGTTTCCACAGGGGGCTGGAAGAGACCCAGTACTTC,CASSFHRGLEETQYF
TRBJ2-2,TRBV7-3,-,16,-,TGTGCCAGCAGCTTATCAGGACTAACGAACACCGGGGAGCTGTTTTTT,CASSLSGLTNTGELFF
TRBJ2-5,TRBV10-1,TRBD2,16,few,TGCGCCACCAAAGGCCAGACTAGCGGGGGGCCGGAGACCCAGTACTTC,CATKGQTSGGPETQYF
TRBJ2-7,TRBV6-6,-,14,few,TGTGCCAGCAGTCGAGACAGCGTCCTCTACGAGCAGTACTTC,CASSRDSVLYEQYF
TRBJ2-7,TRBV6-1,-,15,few,TGTGCCAGCAGTGACAGGGGAGCTTTAGGATACGAGCAGTACTTC,CASSDRGALGYEQYF
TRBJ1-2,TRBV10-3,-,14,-,TGTGCCATCAGTCCCGATGGAGGCCTCTATGGCTACACCTTC,CAISPDGGLYGYTF
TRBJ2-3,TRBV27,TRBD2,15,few,TGTGCCAGCAGAGGACTAGCGGGGGCCACAGATACGCAGTATTTT,CASRGLAGATDTQYF
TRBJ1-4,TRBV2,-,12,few,TGTGCCAGCATAGGGGTAAGGGAAAAACTGTTTTTT,CASIGVREKLFF
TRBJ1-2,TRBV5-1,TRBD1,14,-,TGCGCCAGCAGCTTGGCCGAGACAGGGAACGGCTACACCTTC,CASSLAETGNGYTF
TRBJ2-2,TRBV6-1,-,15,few,TGTGCCAGCAGTGAATGGAGGACGAACACCGGGGAGCTGTTTTTT,CASSEWRTNTGELFF
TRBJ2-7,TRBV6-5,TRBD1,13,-,TGTGCCAGCAGCGTTACTGTACAGGGGGAGCAGTACTTC,CASSVTVQGEQYF
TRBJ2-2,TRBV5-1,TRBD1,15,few,TGCGCCAGCAGCTCGACAGGGACGAACACCGGGGAGCTGTTTTTT,CASSSTGTNTGELFF
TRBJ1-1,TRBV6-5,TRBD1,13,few,TGTGCCAGCAGCGGACAGGTAAACACTGAAGCTTTCTTC,CASSGQVNTEAFF
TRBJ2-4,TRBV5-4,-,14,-,TGTGCCAGCAGCTTGGGGGGGGGCACAAACATTCAGTACTTC,CASSLGGGTNIQYF
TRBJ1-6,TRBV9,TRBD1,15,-,TGTGCCAGCAGTGCCGGGACAGCCAATAATTCACCCCTCCACTTT,CASSAGTANNSPLHF
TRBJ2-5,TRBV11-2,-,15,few,TGTGCCAGCAGCTTAGACCCCAGGGGACAAGAGACCCAGTACTTC,CASSLDPRGQETQYF
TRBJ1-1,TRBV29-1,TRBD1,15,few,TGCAGCGTTGACTGGCTGGGACAGGTGGGCACTGAAGCTTTCTTT,CSVDWLGQVGTEAFF
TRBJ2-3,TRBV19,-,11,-,TGTGCCACCGGGGTCACAGATACGCAGTATTTT,CATGVTDTQYF
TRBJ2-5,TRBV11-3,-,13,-,TGTGCCAGCAGCCAGGACATACAAGAGACCCAGTACTTC,CASSQDIQETQYF
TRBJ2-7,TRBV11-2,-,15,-,TGTGCCAGCAGCTTAGTTCCGGGACTGCCATACGAGCAGTACTTC,CASSLVPGLPYEQYF
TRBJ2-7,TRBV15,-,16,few,TGTGCCACCAGCCGTATAAGTAAACAGGGTTTTTGGGAGCAGTACTTC,CATSRISKQGFWEQYF
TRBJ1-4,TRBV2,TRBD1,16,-,TGTGCCAGCAGTGAAGCCAGGGGGTTATCTAATGAAAAACTGTTTTTT,CASSEARGLSNEKLFF
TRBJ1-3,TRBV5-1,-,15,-,TGCGCCAGCAGTTTTACAGGTCTCTCTGGAAACACCATATATTTT,CASSFTGLSGNTIYF
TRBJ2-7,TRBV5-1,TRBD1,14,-,TGCGCCAGCAGCTACCGGGACAGGGCCTACGAGCAGTACTTC,CASSYRDRAYEQYF
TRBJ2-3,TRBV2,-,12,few,TGTGCCAGCAAGGGGAGCACAGATACGCAGTATTTT,CASKGSTDTQYF
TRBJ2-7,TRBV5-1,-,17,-,TGCGCCAGCAGCTTGGATGTACAGGCTTGGGCCTACTACGAGCAGTACTTC,CASSLDVQAWAYYEQYF
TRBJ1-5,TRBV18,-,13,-,TGTGCCAGCTCACCGGCATCCTTTCAGCCCCAGCATTTT,CASSPASFQPQHF
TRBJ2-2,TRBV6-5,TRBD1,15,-,TGTGCCAGCAGTTTCGGGACAGGGGTTCAGGGGGAGCTGTTTTTT,CASSFGTGVQGELFF
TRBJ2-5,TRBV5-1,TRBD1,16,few,TGCGCCAGCAGCCCTACCGGGACAGGGATCCAAGAGACCCAGTACTTC,CASSPTGTGIQETQYF
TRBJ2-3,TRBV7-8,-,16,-,TGTGCCAGCAGCTTATATCTCGGGACATACACAGATACGCAGTATTTT,CASSLYLGTYTDTQYF
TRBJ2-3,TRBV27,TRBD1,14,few,TGTGCCAGCCGGACAGGGATTAGCACAGATACGCAGTATTTT,CASRTGISTDTQYF
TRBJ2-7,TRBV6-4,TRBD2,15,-,TGTGCCAGCAGCCCAGGGACTAGTCCCTCCTACGAGCAGTACTTC,CASSPGTSPSYEQYF
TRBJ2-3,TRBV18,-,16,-,TGTGCCAGCTCACCACCGGTGGCTAGAAAATTGGATACGCAGTATTTT,CASSPPVARKLDTQYF
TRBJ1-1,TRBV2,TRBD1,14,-,TGTGCCAGCAGTGGACAGGGGGCGGTCACTGAAGCTTTCTTT,CASSGQGAVTEAFF
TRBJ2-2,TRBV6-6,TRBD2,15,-,TGTGCCAGCAGCACTAGCGCAGCGGGTCCCGGGGAGCTGTTTTTT,CASSTSAAGPGELFF
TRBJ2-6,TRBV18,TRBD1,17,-,TGTGCCAGCTCACCAGGGACAGGGAACTCTGGGGCCAACGTCCTGACTTTC,CASSPGTGNSGANVLTF
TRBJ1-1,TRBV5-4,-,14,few,TGTGCCAGCAGCTTGGGGAGGAGGAACACTGAAGCTTTCTTT,CASSLGRRNTEAFF
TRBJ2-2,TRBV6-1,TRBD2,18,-,TGTGCCAGCAGTGCCCGGACTAGCGGGGGGGCCATTACCGGGGAGCTGTTTTTT,CASSARTSGGAITGELFF
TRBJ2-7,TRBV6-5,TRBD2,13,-,TGTGCCAGCAGTCCGGGACTAGCCGACGAGCAGTACTTC,CASSPGLADEQYF
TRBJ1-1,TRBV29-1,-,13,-,TGCAGTGTGACAAGACACCCGAACACTGAAGCTTTCTTT,CSVTRHPNTEAFF
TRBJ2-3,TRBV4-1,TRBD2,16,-,TGCGCCAGCAGCCCGGGACTAGCGGGGGCTGCAGATACGCAGTATTTT,CASSPGLAGAADTQYF
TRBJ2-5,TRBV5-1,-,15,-,TGCGCCAGCAGCTTGGAGGGGTACCCTCAAGAGACCCAGTACTTC,CASSLEGYPQETQYF
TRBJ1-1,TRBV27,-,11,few,TGTGCCAGCAAAAGGGCGGGCGAAGCTTTCTTT,CASKRAGEAFF
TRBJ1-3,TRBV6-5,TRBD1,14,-,TGTGCCAGCAAGGGGGCCGTCTCTGGAAACACCATATATTTT,CASKGAVSGNTIYF
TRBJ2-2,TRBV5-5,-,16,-,TGTGCCAGCAGCACCTTACCTAGCGCGAACACCGGGGAGCTGTTTTTT,CASSTLPSANTGELFF
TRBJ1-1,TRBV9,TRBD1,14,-,TGTGCCAGCAGCGGACAGGGATCGAACACTGAAGCTTTCTTT,CASSGQGSNTEAFF
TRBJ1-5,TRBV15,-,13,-,TGTGCCACCAGCAGAGATCCCGAGCAGCCCCAGCATTTT,CATSRDPEQPQHF
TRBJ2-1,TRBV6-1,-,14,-,TGTGCCAGCAGTGTCGAAGCCACCTACAATGAGCAGTTCTTC,CASSVEATYNEQFF
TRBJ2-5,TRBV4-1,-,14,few,TGCGCCAGCAGCCTCACCGGGGATCGCGAGACCCAGTACTTC,CASSLTGDRETQYF
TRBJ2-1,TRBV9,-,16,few,TGTGCCAGCAGCCCCCAGGGGAGAGGTACCTACAATGAGCAGTTCTTC,CASSPQGRGTYNEQFF
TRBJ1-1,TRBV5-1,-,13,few,TGCGCCAGCAGCTTCCAGGGCGAGACTGAAGCTTTCTTT,CASSFQGETEAFF
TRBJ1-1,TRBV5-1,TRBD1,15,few,TGCGCCAGCAGCCCCGAGGGACAGGGAGTAAGAGAAGCTTTCTTT,CASSPEGQGVREAFF
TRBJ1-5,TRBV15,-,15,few,TGTGCCACCAGCAGAGATTCGGGAGGGAATCAGCCCCAGCATTTT,CATSRDSGGNQPQHF
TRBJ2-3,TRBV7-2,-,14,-,TGTGCCAGCAGCTTAGAGGTCGGGGCAGATACGCAGTATTTT,CASSLEVGADTQYF
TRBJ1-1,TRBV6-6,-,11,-,TGTGCCACTCGGAGTAACACTGAAGCTTTCTTT,CATRSNTEAFF